The 27 T cell receptor beta chains given below trace back to one sample, sequenced in a study of ipilimumab plus nivolumab after autologous stem cell transplantation. Sequencing used immunoSEQ multiplex PCR; TCRdb keeps in-frame clones, though not all of them. The table has approximately 80,000 clones, under 85% seen once. The sequences come from PBMCs, collected in a trial of ipilimumab plus nivolumab as post-transplant consolidation. The origin of the receptors is a male donor with diffuse large B-cell lymphoma.

This sequence joins TRBV7-9 and TRBJ2-5; no clear D. The end of the DNA fits TRBJ2-7 better, so the J call may be wrong. Germline CDR1 reads SEHNR; CDR2 reads FQNEAQ (reference sequence). This CDR3 region has 15 residues. This CDR3 is CASSLAGGAPYEQYF. The DNA for the CDR3 is TGTGCCAGCAGCTTAGCCGGCGGTGCCCCCTACGAGCAGTACTTC.

The chain uses TRBV5-5 and TRBJ2-7, with no clear D. The V end lost 2 bases, the J end lost 4 bases, and 7 bases lay between the germline ends. The CDR3 runs to 12 residues. CDR1 SGHKS and CDR2 YYEKEE come from the germline V gene (reference sequence). CDR3 in DNA: TGTGCCAGCAGCTTCGGTTTGTACGAGCAGTACTTC. Protein sequence: CASSFGLYEQYF.

The genes are TRBV7-6 and TRBJ1-5; D remains ambiguous. Trimming took 3 bases from V and 8 from J, leaving 11 bases between them. Looked up from germline, CDR1 is SGHVS and CDR2 is FNYEAQ. The CDR3 has 13 amino acids. This CDR3 reads CASSFGIQKPQHF. In DNA, the CDR3 is TGTGCCAGCAGCTTCGGCATTCAGAAGCCCCAGCATTTT.

The chain is built from TRBV2 and TRBJ2-5; TRBD2 matches 10 bases. The J segment lost 5 bases and the V segment lost 6 bases, leaving 6 bases of the junction unmatched. There are 14 residues in the CDR3. Looked up from germline, CDR1 is SNHLY and CDR2 is FYNNEI. The CDR3 is CASRAGTSDETQYF. The CDR3 DNA follows: TGTGCCAGCAGAGCCGGGACTAGCGACGAGACCCAGTACTTC.

The chain combines TRBV25-1 with TRBJ1-6; D ambiguous. The V end was cut by 4 bases, the J end by 8 bases, with 9 bases between. Looked up from germline, CDR1 is MGHDK and CDR2 is SYGVNS. The length of the CDR3 is 13 residues. CDR3 sequence reads: CASSVGVYSPLHF. Here the CDR3 DNA reads TGTGCCAGCAGTGTTGGGGTATATTCACCCCTCCACTTT.

The chain combines TRBV18 with TRBJ1-6; the D gene is possibly TRBD1 (6 bases). Germline V gene sequence: CDR1 KGHSH, CDR2 LQKENI. V was pared by 2 bases and J by 7 bases, with 12 bases between. This CDR3 region has 15 residues. The CDR3 sequence is CASSPEEGGNSPLHF. For the CDR3, the DNA is TGTGCCAGCTCACCAGAGGAGGGGGGAAATTCACCCCTCCACTTT.

The chain combines TRBV6-6 with TRBJ1-5; no firm D call. The germline V and J ends were trimmed by 5 bases and 4 bases, with 6 bases remaining between them. CDR1 MNHNY and CDR2 SVGAGI come from the germline V gene (reference sequence). The CDR3 runs to 12 residues. In DNA form, the CDR3 reads TGTGCCAGCAGTCCGACTAATCAGCCCCAGCATTTT. Its protein product is CASSPTNQPQHF.

This clone was counted between two and nine times. The V and J genes are TRBV7-2 and TRBJ2-5; D gene ambiguous. Trimming took 5 bases from V and 4 from J, leaving 8 bases between them. CDR3 length: 12 amino acids. Germline CDR1 and CDR2: SGHTA and FQGNSA. This CDR3 reads CASSPLRETQYF. CDR3 nucleotide sequence: TGTGCCAGCAGCCCACTAAGAGAGACCCAGTACTTC. The complete variable domain, with remaining parts taken from reference TRBV7-2 and TRBJ2-5, reads GAGVSQSPSNKVTEKGKDVELRCDPISGHTALYWYRQSLGQGLEFLIYFQGNSAPDKSGLPSDRFSAERTGGSVSTLTIQRTQQEDSAVYLCASSPLRETQYFGPGTRLLVL.

The chain employs TRBV9 and TRBJ2-1, with 7 bases fitting TRBD2. This CDR3 is built from 14 residues. From germline, CDR1 is SGDLS and CDR2 YYNGEE. Trimming cost V 7 bases and J 12 bases; bases outside gene matches: 16. The CDR3 here is CASAGRPGGPRQFF. CDR3 DNA sequence: TGTGCCAGCGCAGGCCGTCCGGGAGGCCCAAGGCAGTTCTTC.

This clone is medium-sized by share. This sequence joins TRBV9 and TRBJ1-6; 8 nucleotides line up with TRBD1. CDR3 length equals 17 residues. The V gene end was trimmed by 3 bases and the J gene end by 10 bases; junction bases not matched to a gene: 15. In germline, CDR1 is SGDLS, CDR2 YYNGEE. CDR3 DNA: TGTGCCAGCAGCGCTCACGTCCGACAGGGGATGGGCTCACCCCTCCACTTT. This encodes CASSAHVRQGMGSPLHF.

The rearrangement uses TRBV5-3 and TRBJ1-5; 8 bases match TRBD1. TRBV5-3 is given ORF status, its function remaining uncertain. V trimming: 7 bases; J trimming: 0 bases; junction bases outside the gene matches: 21. The CDR3 length is 20 residues. The CDR3 loop is CARGAGVSRDRRDSNQPQHF. The CDR3 DNA is TGTGCCAGAGGGGCGGGGGTTTCCCGGGACAGGCGCGATAGCAATCAGCCCCAGCATTTT.

In its sample, this clone was seen a few times. The chain employs TRBV11-2 and TRBJ2-7; 8 bases align to TRBD1. V lost 5 bases to trimming and J lost 2 bases; unmatched junction nucleotides: 8. CDR3 length: 15 residues. In germline, CDR1 is SGHAT, CDR2 FQNNGV. The CDR3 is CASSLQQGEAYEQYF. The CDR3 DNA is TGTGCCAGCAGCCTGCAACAGGGGGAGGCCTACGAGCAGTACTTC.

This clone was observed once. The chain carries TRBV2 and TRBJ2-3, with 8 nucleotides matching TRBD2. V lost 4 bases, J lost 3 bases, and 6 bases stayed unmatched. The germline gives CDR1 SNHLY, CDR2 FYNNEI. There are 15 residues in the CDR3. CDR3 amino acids: CASSVAGGRTDTQYF. In nucleotides, the CDR3 is TGTGCCAGCAGTGTTGCGGGGGGAAGGACAGATACGCAGTATTTT. The complete variable domain, with remaining parts taken from reference TRBV2 and TRBJ2-3, reads EPEVTQTPSHQVTQMGQEVILRCVPISNHLYFYWYRQILGQKVEFLVSFYNNEISEKSEIFDDQFSVERPDGSNFTLKIRSTKLEDSAMYFCASSVAGGRTDTQYFGPGTRLTVL.

The CDR3, as DNA: TGTGCCAGCAGGCTAGCCGGGACAGGTGGAGGCTACACCTTC. It is translated as CASRLAGTGGGYTF. V and J are TRBV6-5 and TRBJ1-2; 8 positions agree with TRBD1. V lost 6 bases and J lost 8; bases outside the gene matches: 11. Germline-derived CDR1 and CDR2 are MNHEY and SVGAGI. The CDR3 loop spans 14 amino acids.

The gene calls are TRBV28 and TRBJ2-7, with 7 bases fitting TRBD1. The CDR3 sequence is 12 residues long. Trimming cost V 9 bases and J 4 bases; bases outside gene matches: 6. Germline values: CDR1 MDHEN, CDR2 SYDVKM. Here the CDR3 reads CARGTARYEQYF. CDR3 DNA: TGTGCCAGAGGGACAGCTCGATACGAGCAGTACTTC.

The chain joins TRBV5-8 to TRBJ2-1, with D perhaps TRBD2 (5 bases). V was clipped by 4 bases and J by 4 bases, with 15 bases between them. CDR1 and CDR2 from the germline V gene are SGHTS and YDEGEE. This CDR3 is built from 15 residues. The DNA of the CDR3 is TGTGCCAGCAGCCCCGGACTGGAAATATACAATGAGCAGTTCTTC. Protein: CASSPGLEIYNEQFF.

The CDR3 here is CASSLTGGDEQYF. The CDR3 region has the DNA TGTGCCAGCAGCTTGACAGGGGGCGACGAGCAGTACTTC. J is TRBJ2-5 and V is TRBV7-9, with 10 bases matching TRBD1. The DNA end is a closer match to TRBJ2-7, so the J assignment may be wrong. Per the germline V gene, CDR1 is SEHNR and CDR2 is FQNEAQ (reference sequence). This CDR3 has 13 residues.

This rearrangement joins TRBV7-2 to TRBJ2-7; D ambiguous. The CDR3 sequence is 13 residues long. With 1 base removed from V and 0 bases from J, the gap between germline ends came to 4 bases. The V gene's germline CDR1 is SGHTA and CDR2 FQGNSA. The CDR3 DNA follows: TGTGCCAGCAGCTTAGTTGCCTCCTACGAGCAGTACTTC. This gives the protein CASSLVASYEQYF.

The chain recombines TRBV9 with TRBJ2-2; perhaps TRBD2 as D (6 bases). The CDR3 spans 14 residues. V was shortened by 0 bases and J by 8 bases, with 11 bases between the two germline ends. Looked up from germline, CDR1 is SGDLS and CDR2 is YYNGEE. The CDR3 here is CASSVVPGEGELFF. The CDR3, as DNA: TGTGCCAGCAGCGTAGTCCCGGGAGAGGGGGAGCTGTTTTTT. The full variable domain, rest sourced from reference TRBV9 and TRBJ2-2, is DSGVTQTPKHLITATGQRVTLRCSPRSGDLSVYWYQQSLDQGLQFLIQYYNGEERAKGNILERFSAQQFPDLHSELNLSSLELGDSALYFCASSVVPGEGELFFGEGSRLTVL.

V and J are TRBV7-3 and TRBJ2-2; no clear D gene. CDR3 size: 13 residues. V lost 1 base and J lost 4, with 4 bases in between. CDR1 is SGHTA, CDR2 FQGTGA, per germline. Here the CDR3 DNA reads TGTGCCAGCAGCTTAAAGCCCACCGGGGAGCTGTTTTTT. Translating it yields CASSLKPTGELFF.

V is TRBV6-6 and J is TRBJ2-7, with D perhaps matching TRBD1 or TRBD2 (5 bases each). CDR1 is MNHNY and CDR2 is SVGAGI in the germline V gene (reference sequence). Trimming left V 6 bases short and J 0 bases short, with 15 bases between. This CDR3 region has 15 residues. The CDR3 here is CASSPGTASSYEQYF. CDR3 nucleotide sequence: TGTGCCAGCAGCCCCGGGACCGCCAGCTCCTACGAGCAGTACTTC.

The chain combines TRBV2 with TRBJ2-4; TRBD1 matches at 11 bases. V dropped 10 bases and J dropped 2; count of bases not matched to a gene: 4. The V gene's germline CDR1 is SNHLY and CDR2 FYNNEI. There are 14 residues in the CDR3. The DNA for the CDR3 is TGTGCCACAGGACAGGGGGCTTCCAAAAACATTCAGTACTTC. This encodes CATGQGASKNIQYF.

J is TRBJ2-1 and V is TRBV25-1; TRBD1 matches at 7 bases. The germline CDR1 and CDR2 sequences are MGHDK and SYGVNS. The trim removed 2 bases at V and 0 bases at J, leaving 1 base unmatched. This CDR3 spans 15 amino acids. CDR3 coding DNA: TGTGCCAGCAGTGAAGGGACAGACTCCTACAATGAGCAGTTCTTC. It translates to CASSEGTDSYNEQFF. The entire variable domain, with the rest obtained from reference TRBV25-1 and TRBJ2-1, is as follows: EADIYQTPRYLVIGTGKKITLECSQTMGHDKMYWYQQDPGMELHLIHYSYGVNSTEKGDLSSESTVSRIRTEHFPLTLESARPSHTSQYLCASSEGTDSYNEQFFGPGTRLTVL.

This clone came up a few times. The chain joins TRBV23-1 to TRBJ2-7, with 7 bases lining up with TRBD1. TRBV23-1 is known as an ORF, though its function is uncertain. Trimming at V came to 0 bases and at J to 1 base, leaving 3 bases not matched to a gene. CDR3 length equals 15 residues. DNA of the CDR3: TGCGCCAGCAGTCAATCGACCAGGGGGTCCTACGAGCAGTACTTC. It translates to CASSQSTRGSYEQYF.

The rearrangement uses TRBV14 and TRBJ2-1; the match to TRBD1 covers 8 bases. Germline assignment: CDR1 SGHDN and CDR2 FVKESK. The CDR3 length is 14 residues. Trimming removed 3 bases from V and 7 bases from J; junction bases left unmatched: 5. The CDR3 reads CASSQETGGNEQFF. CDR3 DNA: TGTGCCAGCAGCCAGGAAACAGGGGGAAATGAGCAGTTCTTC.

This clone appeared a single time. This rearrangement joins TRBV10-1 to TRBJ1-1; TRBD1 might be the D (5 bases). Trimming cost V 3 bases and J 2 bases, with 10 bases left between them. The length of the CDR3 is 14 residues. Germline-derived CDR1 and CDR2 are WNHNN and SYGVQD (reference sequence). CDR3 in amino acids: CASSDQGTNTEAFF. CDR3 DNA sequence: TGCGCCAGCAGTGATCAAGGGACCAACACTGAAGCTTTCTTT.

The J gene is TRBJ2-2, the V gene TRBV2; perhaps TRBD1 as D (5 bases). Per the germline V gene, CDR1 is SNHLY and CDR2 is FYNNEI. The CDR3 consists of 18 residues. Trimming shortened V by 2 bases and J by 1 base, and 17 bases separated the two germline ends. The CDR3 sequence is CASSEKTQGAVNTGELFF. The CDR3 DNA reads as TGTGCCAGCAGTGAAAAGACCCAAGGGGCTGTGAACACCGGGGAGCTGTTTTTT.